Here is one T cell receptor beta chain with its context. Its cognate antigen is unknown. The source of the sample is a study of cytomegalovirus exposure and HLA in healthy donors. Researchers ran the PCR with 60 Vbeta and 13 Jbeta primers. Profiled with immunoSEQ multiplex PCR; TCRdb holds only in-frame clones, not every one. Among about 160,000 clones listed, 84% were seen once. Whole-study results and caveats: Analyses of presence/absence relied on an assumption of roughly uniform sequencing depth across donors. More than 15,000 TCR beta sequences were associated with HLA alleles at 0.05 false discovery rate in a later analysis.

The CDR3 contains 15 residues. Germline V gene data show CDR1 as SGHKS and CDR2 as YYEKEE (reference sequence). The J segment lost 7 bases and the V segment lost 5 bases, leaving 8 bases of the junction unmatched. This sequence was found in a man between 50 and 59 years old in good health and CMV-seropositive. Sequencing input: PBMCs. This chain uses TRBV5-5 with TRBJ1-4, with TRBD1 identical over 10 bases. The CDR3, as DNA: TGTGCCAGCAGTACAATAGGGACAGGGGCTGAAAAACTGTTTTTT. It is translated as CASSTIGTGAEKLFF.